What follows are 20 T cell receptor beta chains derived from one specimen sequenced in a study of regulatory T cells in long-lasting Graves disease. Sample time point: newly diagnosed GD, antithyroid drugs for less than 3 months. RNA extracted from PBMCs served as the sequencing template. Through Arm-PCR of CDR3 regions and iRepertoire HTBI primers, TCR beta libraries were built. TCRdb analysed the multiplex PCR reads with MiXCR anew, one entry per CDR3 protein. This sample has 400,000 to 500,000 distinct CDR3 sequences, with over 15% found just once. These data are also associated with another study on T cells in Graves' hyperthyroidism and ophthalmopathy.

The source material was peripheral blood mononuclear cells (PBMCs), sampled at new diagnosis, from a patient treated with antithyroid drugs. The source of these receptors is a woman under 30 with Graves disease.

The chain couples TRBV12-3 or TRBV12-4 to TRBJ2-5, with D perhaps matching TRBD2 (5 bases). V was pared by 5 bases and J by 5 bases, with 18 bases between. The CDR3 totals 15 residues. The CDR3 region is CASSGTVLGAETQYF. The CDR3 DNA reads as TGTGCCAGCAGTGGAACTGTACTAGGTGCGGAGACCCAGTACTTC.

The V and J genes are TRBV7-3 and TRBJ2-5; 9 positions match TRBD2. This CDR3 contains 14 residues. The trim removed 5 bases at V and 6 bases at J, leaving 7 bases unmatched. CDR1 is SGHTA and CDR2 is FQGTGA in the germline V gene. DNA for the CDR3: TGTGCCAGCAGCCCCGGGACTAGCTGGCAGACCCAGTACTTC. It translates to CASSPGTSWQTQYF.

The chain is built from TRBV5-5 and TRBJ2-3, with 10 bases aligning to TRBD2. CDR3 length: 14 residues. Germline CDR1 reads SGHKS; CDR2 reads YYEKEE (reference sequence). The V segment lost 0 bases and the J segment 7 bases; nucleotides outside the gene matches: 2. The CDR3 loop is CASSLGLAGHTQYF. CDR3 in DNA: TGTGCCAGCAGCTTGGGACTAGCGGGCCATACGCAGTATTTT.

This clonotype was detected many times. The gene calls are TRBV7-2 and TRBJ2-1; weak D call: TRBD2 (5 bases). Between the trimmed V and J ends, which lost 5 bases and 11 bases, there was a span of 10 bases. This CDR3 is built from 11 residues. From germline, CDR1 is SGHTA and CDR2 FQGNSA. CDR3 nucleotide sequence: TGTGCCAGCAGCCTGAGGGTGCAGCAGTTCTTC. Translated: CASSLRVQQFF.

This clonotype occurred many times. The chain recombines TRBV20-1 with TRBJ2-1, with 7 bases matching TRBD2. V shed 7 bases and J 5 bases; nucleotides not matched to a gene: 8. From germline, CDR1 is DFQATT and CDR2 SNEGSKA (reference sequence). The CDR3 covers 13 residues. The CDR3 protein is CSGLGAGDNEQFF. CDR3 nucleotide sequence: TGCAGTGGCCTTGGGGCGGGAGACAATGAGCAGTTCTTC.

The chain couples TRBV28 to TRBJ2-7, with 9 nucleotides matching TRBD1. Germline loops: CDR1 MDHEN, CDR2 SYDVKM. V was clipped by 8 bases and J by 3 bases; unmatched bases: 8. The CDR3 is made up of 14 amino acids. The CDR3 DNA reads TGTGCCAGCGGCGGGACAGGGTATAACTACGAGCAGTACTTC. Amino acids: CASGGTGYNYEQYF.

Many counts were recorded for this clonotype. This rearrangement joins TRBV7-2 to TRBJ2-1, with a tentative D call TRBD2 (6 bases). This CDR3 comprises 16 residues. V was shortened by 6 bases and J by 7 bases, with 22 bases between the two germline ends. Germline V gives CDR1 SGHTA, CDR2 FQGNSA. In DNA, the CDR3 is TGTGCCAGCAGATCCCCGCGGGCTAGCGCGGTAAATGAGCAGTTCTTC. This codes for CASRSPRASAVNEQFF.

CDR3: CSVEAHLSSYGYTF. CDR3 bases: TGCAGCGTTGAAGCTCACCTAAGTAGCTATGGCTACACCTTC. The chain uses TRBV29-1 and TRBJ1-2; D unclear. The CDR3 runs to 14 residues. Germline CDR1 reads SQVTM; CDR2 reads ANQGSEA. Trimming took 1 base from V and 4 from J, leaving 13 bases between them.

This clonotype was found many times. J is TRBJ1-2 and V is TRBV27; 7 bases align to TRBD1. The germline gives CDR1 MNHEY, CDR2 SMNVEV (reference sequence). Unmatched junction bases numbered 12, after V lost 6 bases and J lost 8 bases. The CDR3 spans 14 residues. The DNA for the CDR3 is TGTGCCAGCAGCCAAGACAGGGTGGTTGACGGCTACACCTTC. Encoded protein: CASSQDRVVDGYTF.

This clonotype was counted many times. The J gene is TRBJ1-2, the V gene TRBV30; 9 positions match TRBD1. Germline V lookup: CDR1 GTSNPN, CDR2 SVGIG (reference sequence). The V segment lost 5 bases and the J segment 7 bases; nucleotides outside the gene matches: 11. This CDR3 has 14 amino acids. CDR3 nucleotide sequence: TGTGCCTGGGGTCCCGGGACAGGGATTCGTGGCTACACCTTC. Translation: CAWGPGTGIRGYTF.

A word on this clonotype: A much larger clone lies a single base off, so this may be a read error. Because the CDR3 is missing its conserved closing phenylalanine or tryptophan, this is likely a read error. The chain has TRBV11-2 and TRBJ2-7; 14 bases are a match to TRBD2. The junction had 6 bases not matched to a gene; V was cut back by 5 bases and J by 6 bases. This CDR3 has 15 residues. The germline gives CDR1 SGHAT, CDR2 FQNNGV. CDR3 nucleotide sequence: TGTGCCAGCAGCGGGGGACTAGCGGGAGACGGCGAGCAGTACCTC. Its protein is CASSGGLAGDGEQYL.

The chain employs TRBV25-1 and TRBJ1-2, with TRBD1 as a possible D gene (6 bases). This CDR3 is 13 amino acids long. Trimming left V 0 bases short and J 6 bases short, with 8 bases between. Germline V gene data show CDR1 as MGHDK and CDR2 as SYGVNS. CDR3 coding DNA: TGTGCCAGCAGTGAATATACAGGGAATGGCTACACCTTC. Translating it yields CASSEYTGNGYTF.

This clonotype was seen many times. This rearrangement joins TRBV20-1 to TRBJ2-1; 13 bases match TRBD2. This CDR3 has 16 amino acids. With V trimmed by 1 base and J by 0 bases, 0 bases remained unmatched. The germline CDR1 and CDR2 sequences are DFQATT and SNEGSKA (reference sequence). In nucleotides, the CDR3 is TGCAGTGCTAGAGGGACTAGCGGGAGCTCCTACAATGAGCAGTTCTTC. Translated, it gives CSARGTSGSSYNEQFF.

In DNA, the CDR3 is TGTGCCAGCAGCGTCCTAGCGGGAAACCACAATGAGCAGTTCTTC. Translation: CASSVLAGNHNEQFF. This chain joins TRBV9 and TRBJ2-1, with 9 bases lining up with TRBD2. This CDR3 region has 15 residues. CDR1 is SGDLS and CDR2 is YYNGEE in the germline V gene. The V segment lost 2 bases and the J segment 5 bases; nucleotides outside the gene matches: 5.

This clonotype was seen a few times. The rearrangement uses TRBV30 and TRBJ1-1; 8 bases fit TRBD1. The CDR3 spans 13 residues. CDR1 and CDR2 (germline): GTSNPN, SVGIG (reference sequence). The V gene end was trimmed by 4 bases and the J gene end by 11 bases; junction bases not matched to a gene: 12. This chain's CDR3 is CAWNRGTHTMAFF. The CDR3 nucleotides read TGTGCCTGGAACAGGGGGACTCACACAATGGCTTTCTTT. Full variable domain (missing parts from reference TRBV30 and TRBJ1-1): SQTIHQWPATLVQPVGSPLSLECTVEGTSNPNLYWYRQAAGRGLQLLFYSVGIGQISSEVPQNLSASRPQDRQFILSSKKLLLSDSGFYLCAWNRGTHTMAFFGQGTRLTVV.

This clonotype was picked up many times. The rearrangement joins TRBV18 to TRBJ1-4; D is ambiguous. V lost 5 bases and J lost 0, with 16 bases in between. The CDR3 is 17 residues long. The V gene's germline CDR1 is KGHSH and CDR2 LQKENI. The CDR3 region has the DNA TGTGCCAGCTCAAGATCCTCTCCTTCGGCAACTAATGAAAAACTGTTTTTT. Translation: CASSRSSPSATNEKLFF. Full variable domain (remainder filled in from reference TRBV18 and TRBJ1-4): NAGVMQNPRHLVRRRGQEARLRCSPMKGHSHVYWYRQLPEEGLKFMVYLQKENIIDESGMPKERFSAEFPKEGPSILRIQQVVRGDSAAYFCASSRSSPSATNEKLFFGSGTQLSVL.

This clonotype was recorded at least ten times. The chain links TRBV5-1 to TRBJ2-3; no definite D call. This CDR3 contains 17 residues. CDR1 is SGHRS and CDR2 is YFSETQ in the germline V gene. Between the trimmed V and J ends, which lost 4 bases and 0 bases, there was a span of 18 bases. CDR3 loop: CASSSLGQRSSTDTQYF. CDR3 DNA sequence: TGCGCCAGCAGCAGCTTGGGTCAGCGTTCTAGCACAGATACGCAGTATTTT.

The V call is TRBV28, the J call TRBJ2-7; D is unresolved. Between the trimmed V and J ends, which lost 4 bases and 0 bases, there was a span of 10 bases. The germline V gene has CDR1 MDHEN and CDR2 SYDVKM. The CDR3 runs 14 residues. This CDR3 is CASSSMDGSYEQYF. The CDR3 DNA follows: TGTGCCAGCAGTTCCATGGACGGCTCCTACGAGCAGTACTTC.

Comments on this clonotype: A far larger clone differs by one base, so this is likely a read error. The J gene is TRBJ2-1, the V gene TRBV7-3; D is ambiguous. The V gene lost 2 bases and the J gene lost 10 bases, with 9 bases spanning the gap. The CDR3 consists of 12 residues. Germline CDR1 and CDR2: SGHTA and FQGTGA. The CDR3 bases are TGTGCCAGCAGCTTACTAAAATACGAGCAGTTCTTC. As protein: CASSLLKYEQFF. Full variable domain (remainder filled in from reference TRBV7-3 and TRBJ2-1): GAGVSQTPSNKVTEKGKYVELRCDPISGHTALYWYRQSLGQGPEFLIYFQGTGAADDSGLPNDRFFAVRPEGSVSTLKIQRTERGDSAVYLCASSLLKYEQFFGPGTRLTVL.

This clonotype was found many times. The chain recombines TRBV6-2 or TRBV6-3 with TRBJ2-7; 7 bases are a match to TRBD2. Per the germline V gene, CDR1 is MNHEY and CDR2 is SVGEGT. V lost 8 bases, J lost 0 bases, and 4 bases stayed unmatched. This CDR3 spans 13 amino acids. The CDR3 DNA follows: TGTGCCAGCTTCGGGACTACCTCCTACGAGCAGTACTTC. Protein: CASFGTTSYEQYF.